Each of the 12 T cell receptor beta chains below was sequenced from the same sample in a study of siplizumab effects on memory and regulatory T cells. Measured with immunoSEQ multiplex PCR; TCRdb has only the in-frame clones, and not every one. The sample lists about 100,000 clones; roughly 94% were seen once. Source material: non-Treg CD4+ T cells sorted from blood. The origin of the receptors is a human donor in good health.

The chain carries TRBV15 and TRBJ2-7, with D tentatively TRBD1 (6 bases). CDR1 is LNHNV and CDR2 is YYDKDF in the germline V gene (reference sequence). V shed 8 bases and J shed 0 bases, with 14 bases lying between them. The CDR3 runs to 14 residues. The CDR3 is CATRRRTDSYEQYF. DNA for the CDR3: TGTGCCACCCGGCGACGGACAGACTCCTACGAGCAGTACTTC.

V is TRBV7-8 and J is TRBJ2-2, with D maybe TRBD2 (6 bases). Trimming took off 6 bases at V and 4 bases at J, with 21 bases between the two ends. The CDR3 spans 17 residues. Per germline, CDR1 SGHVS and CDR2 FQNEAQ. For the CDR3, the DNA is TGTGCCAGCAGATCGCCGCGGGCGGAGGGACCCACCGGGGAGCTGTTTTTT. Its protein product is CASRSPRAEGPTGELFF.

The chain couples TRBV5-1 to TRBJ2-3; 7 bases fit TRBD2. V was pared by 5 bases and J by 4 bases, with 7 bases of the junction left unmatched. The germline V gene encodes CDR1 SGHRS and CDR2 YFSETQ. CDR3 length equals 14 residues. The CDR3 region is CASSEGGPSDTQYF. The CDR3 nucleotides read TGCGCCAGCAGTGAGGGAGGGCCATCAGATACGCAGTATTTT.

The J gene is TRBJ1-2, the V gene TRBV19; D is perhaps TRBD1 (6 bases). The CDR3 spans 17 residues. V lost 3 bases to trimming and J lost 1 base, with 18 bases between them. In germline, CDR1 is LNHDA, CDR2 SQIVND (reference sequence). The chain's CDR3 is CASSIGQRPRGNYGYTF. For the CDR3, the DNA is TGTGCCAGTAGTATCGGACAGCGACCCCGGGGTAACTATGGCTACACCTTC.

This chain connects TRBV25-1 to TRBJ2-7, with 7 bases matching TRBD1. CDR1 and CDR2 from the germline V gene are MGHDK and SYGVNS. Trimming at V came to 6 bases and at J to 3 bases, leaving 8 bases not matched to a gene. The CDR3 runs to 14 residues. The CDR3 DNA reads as TGTGCCAGCAGAAATTCCGGGACAGTCTACGAGCAGTACTTC. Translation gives CASRNSGTVYEQYF.

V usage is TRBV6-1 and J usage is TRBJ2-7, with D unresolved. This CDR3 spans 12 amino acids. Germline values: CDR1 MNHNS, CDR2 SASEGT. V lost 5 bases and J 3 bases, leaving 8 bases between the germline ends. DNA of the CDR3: TGTGCCAGCAGTTTACACAACTACGAGCAGTACTTC. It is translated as CASSLHNYEQYF.

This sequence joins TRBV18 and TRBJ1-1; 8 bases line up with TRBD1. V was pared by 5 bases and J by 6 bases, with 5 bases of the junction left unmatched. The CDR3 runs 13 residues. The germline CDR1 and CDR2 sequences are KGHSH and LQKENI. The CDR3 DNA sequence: TGTGCCAGCTCAATGACAGGGGCATCTGAAGCTTTCTTT. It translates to CASSMTGASEAFF.

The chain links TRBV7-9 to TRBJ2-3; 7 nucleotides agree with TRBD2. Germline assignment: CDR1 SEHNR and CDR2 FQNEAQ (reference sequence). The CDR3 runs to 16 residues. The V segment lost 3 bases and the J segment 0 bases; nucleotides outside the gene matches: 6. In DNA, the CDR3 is TGTGCCAGCAGCTTTTACGCTAGCGGTAGCACAGATACGCAGTATTTT. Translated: CASSFYASGSTDTQYF.

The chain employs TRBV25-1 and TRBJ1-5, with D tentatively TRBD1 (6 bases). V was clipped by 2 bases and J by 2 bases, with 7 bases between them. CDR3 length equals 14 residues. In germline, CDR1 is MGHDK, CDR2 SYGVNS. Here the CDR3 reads CASSEAGGNQPQHF. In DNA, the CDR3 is TGTGCCAGCAGTGAAGCAGGGGGCAATCAGCCCCAGCATTTT.

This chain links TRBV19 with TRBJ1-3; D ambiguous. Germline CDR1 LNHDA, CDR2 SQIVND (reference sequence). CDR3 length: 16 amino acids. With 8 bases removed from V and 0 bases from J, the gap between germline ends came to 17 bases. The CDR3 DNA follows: TGTGCCAGTTCCCTCTCGGGGATTAGCTCTGGAAACACCATATATTTT. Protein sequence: CASSLSGISSGNTIYF.

This CDR3 is CSVDPTGADGYTF. CDR3 sequence (DNA): TGCAGCGTTGATCCGACAGGGGCGGATGGCTACACCTTC. The chain employs TRBV29-1 and TRBJ1-2; 8 bases match TRBD1. After removal of 3 bases from V and 6 bases from J, the junction contained 6 bases not matched to a gene. From germline, CDR1 is SQVTM and CDR2 ANQGSEA. The CDR3 spans 13 residues.

The CDR3 loop is CASSSKVSGANQPQHF. DNA of the CDR3: TGTGCCAGCAGTTCTAAGGTCTCTGGGGCCAATCAGCCCCAGCATTTT. The gene calls are TRBV27 and TRBJ1-5; D possibly corresponds to TRBD1 (5 bases). CDR1 is MNHEY, CDR2 SMNVEV, per germline (reference sequence). The CDR3 runs to 16 residues. V was cut by 4 bases and J by 3 bases, with 16 bases left in between.